This T cell receptor beta chain is drawn from a study of a mutant IDH1 vaccine in newly diagnosed glioma. Overall study context: Patients began vaccination 4-6 weeks after radiotherapy alone, or with temozolomide cycles.

Clones were read by immunoSEQ multiplex PCR, and TCRdb kept only the in-frame ones, dropping some. The repertoire includes under 70,000 clones, about 86% of them detected once, and 7.4% sits in the top ten. Time point indicated: week 5, during vaccination. A 20-mer mutant IDH1 peptide at 300 ug was injected subcutaneously with topical imiquimod. Trimming removed 6 bases from V and 1 base from J, with 12 bases in between. CDR1 and CDR2 from the germline V gene are ENHRY and SYGVKD. This CDR3 has 14 amino acids. With respect to this clone: Its cognate antigen is unknown.

V and J are TRBV10-3 and TRBJ1-1; D remains ambiguous. The receptor was isolated from a woman between 45 and 65 years old with glioma. This specimen consisted of PBMCs, obtained from a glioma patient whose treatment included an IDH1 peptide vaccine. Here the CDR3 reads CAISSLRGNTEAFF. The CDR3 nucleotides are TGTGCCATCAGCTCCCTCCGGGGGAACACTGAAGCTTTCTTT.